Ten or more counts support the clone carrying this T cell receptor (beta chain). The sample is drawn from a study of T cells in Graves' hyperthyroidism and ophthalmopathy. Study overall: Peripheral blood was acquired at first diagnosis, ahead of any therapy whatsoever.

The CDR3 has 15 amino acids. Germline V CDR1 and CDR2: SGDLS, YYNGEE. V gave up 5 bases and J gave up 3 bases; unmatched junction bases: 10. Amplification yielded TCR beta CDR3 regions, with RNA transcripts as the source. The TCR CDR3 was amplified in a first-round RT-PCR using the HTBI primer set. MiXCR, applied by TCRdb to the multiplex PCR reads, yields one record per CDR3 protein. The table records approximately 400,000 distinct CDR3 sequences, more than 12% of them present only once. Exclusions: uncontrolled infection, other autoimmune disease, pregnancy, lactation. Diagnosing involved the use of clinical symptoms, serum thyroxine and TRAb, thyroid ultrasound and orbital computed tomography.

The source is a woman under 40 with Graves' ophthalmopathy. The chain employs TRBV9 and TRBJ1-2, with 7 bases identical to TRBD1. Material for sequencing was blood. This CDR3 is CASRSQGGKDYGYTF. The CDR3 region has the DNA TGTGCCAGCAGATCTCAGGGGGGAAAGGACTATGGCTACACCTTC.